This TCR beta chain was captured in a study of shared clonotypes between healthy human individuals (dated by TCRdb to the early 2020s). Context from the whole study: A few men and a couple of women, aged 18 to 49 years, made up the cohort. For each donor, CD4 naive and CD4 memory were each run on three plates, CD8 naive on two plates, and CD8 memory on one plate. To estimate repertoire size and how much clonotypes are shared between individuals, the study performed deep sequencing of blood TCR repertoires from about five healthy adults. To increase sequencing depth and limit assay-specific biases, different laboratories used diverse techniques to prepare libraries and sequence TCR repertoires. Per donor, leukapheresis produced somewhere between about 0.94 and 8.9 billion PBMCs. Results the study describes overall, beyond this receptor: Based on pairwise subsampling, the degree of clonotype sharing among donors was expected to be affected by sequencing depth. Because the study included only a small number of donors, the genetic and exposure-history diversity represented was limited. When several donors were compared, the shared fraction of clonotypes was approximately 5% for naive CD4, about 4% for naive CD8, 2% to 2.5% for memory CD4, and 0.3% to 0.5% for memory CD8. Clonotypes shared by all four sorted-subset donors showed higher generation probabilities than non-shared clonotypes. Even with the large sequencing depth, rarefaction of the sorted-subset datasets indicated that sequencing was incomplete. Estimated clonotype richness was generally larger for naive than for memory subsets. Sampling was restricted to blood, and TCR repertoires in tissues likely differ from the TCR repertoires found in blood.

CD8 naive samples were obtained by positive selection for CCR7 among CD45RO-negative cells, yielding a CD45RA+CCR7+ population from which TemRA cells were excluded. The donors were healthy, HIV-negative adults who had no recently reported acute infections or vaccinations. All donors were Caucasian adults living in Nashville, Tennessee, USA. Blood was obtained by leukapheresis, after which PBMCs were separated by Ficoll-Histopaque density gradient centrifugation and cryopreserved in liquid nitrogen vapor phase. Purity and quantity of every magnetically sorted T cell population were checked by analytical flow cytometry. From each sorted fraction, genomic DNA was isolated and quantified by UV absorbance on a Nanodrop 2000c. Regarding this clone: Its antigen is currently not known. Per-nucleotide qualities are absent, and no much larger clonotype sits a single base away.

TCR CDR3 regions were amplified from genomic DNA by multiplex PCR using the deep immunoSEQ assay. For each cell subset, the extracted genomic DNA was distributed evenly across all wells of several immunoSEQ 96-well plates, and each plate served as one replicate. For sorted subsets, about 0.2 ug genomic DNA, equal to approximately 30,000 T cell genomes, was loaded into each replicate PCR. Purified libraries were measured with a Qubit 3.0 fluorometer, size-checked on a Bioanalyzer 2100, and measured again with the KAPA Library Quantification kit. Every immunoSEQ 96-well plate was sequenced on a dedicated single-read 150-cycle Illumina NextSeq 550 flow cell. Turning to the authors' computational methods: Because the immunoSEQ output included only junctional sequences and no quality scores, the filtering could not be the same as the filtering used for full-length reads. To assign V/J genes and CDR3, sequences were annotated using PyIR, a Python wrapper for IgBLAST v1.9, with IMGT germline references. Reads were removed for weak V/J assignments (E-value above 1e-6), missing CDR3, stop codons, out-of-frame junctions, or ambiguous translated residues. V3J clonotypes were defined as sequences sharing an identical inferred V gene, J gene, and CDR3 amino acid sequence. To compute the percentage overlap between repertoires, the number of shared unique clonotypes was divided by the size of the smaller repertoire. Repertoire richness was assessed with RTK rarefaction, the Chao1 estimator, and Recon v2.1 estimates of unobserved clonotypes. Generation probabilities were computed with OLGA for all TCRbeta clonotypes obtained by the gDNA method from four donors. Drawn from immuneACCESS, this table holds only the in-frame rearrangements with V and J called that TCRdb kept. Clones are partly lost; checked studies trace under half to an unresolved V gene and leave the rest unexplained. D and trimming were read from the DNA, whereas the V and J calls and clone size are those reported in that table. The table for this sample lists around 2,000,000 clones; about 95% of them were counted only once. The ten largest clones capture roughly 1.1% of the sample.

Sequenced input: naive CD8+ T cells sorted from blood. The sample's cell subset or site label, decoded: CD45RA+CCR7+. This sequence was found in a man younger than 35 in good health.

The CDR3 region reads CASGEWGVGEKLFF. The DNA sequence is given as TGTGCCAGCGGCGAGTGGGGGGTGGGTGAAAAACTGTTTTTT. The chain joins TRBV2 to TRBJ1-4, with TRBD1 as a weak D call on 5 bases. CDR1 and CDR2, per the germline V gene, are SNHLY and FYNNEI. The CDR3 holds 14 amino acids from the cysteine to the phenylalanine. Only the CDR3 region is kept as DNA, spanning 42 bases read in frame from base 1. A distance of 17 bases separates the germline ends of V and J, which lose 8 bases and 7 bases respectively.